This entry lists 16 T cell receptor beta chains sequenced from one sample in a study of blood T cell repertoires in COVID-19. The data were produced by immunoSEQ multiplex PCR, yet TCRdb's version contains in-frame clones alone and is incomplete. Among approximately 170,000 clones listed, approximately 85% were seen once. Sequencing input: peripheral blood. These receptor sequences come from a man aged 60 to 75 who had recovered from COVID-19.

This chain joins TRBV19 and TRBJ1-2; TRBD1 matches 11 bases. J was trimmed by 6 bases and V by 6 bases; bases with no gene match: 6. This CDR3 region has 14 residues. Germline values: CDR1 LNHDA, CDR2 SQIVND (reference sequence). CDR3 amino acids: CASRPAGQGDGYTF. In DNA, the CDR3 is TGTGCCAGTAGACCAGCGGGACAGGGGGATGGCTACACCTTC.

This clone appeared once. The chain is built from TRBV15 and TRBJ1-5, with a tentative D call TRBD1 (6 bases). V dropped 1 base and J dropped 7 bases, with 17 bases sitting between them. CDR3 size: 16 residues. CDR1 and CDR2 from the germline V gene are LNHNV and YYDKDF (reference sequence). CDR3 bases: TGTGCCACCAGCAGAGCTCCCAACAGGGAAAACCAGCCCCAGCATTTT. The encoded protein is CATSRAPNRENQPQHF.

The V and J genes are TRBV4-3 and TRBJ2-4, with D possibly matching TRBD2 (7 bases). This CDR3 has 18 amino acids. Between the trimmed V and J ends, which lost 0 bases and 0 bases, there was a span of 15 bases. The germline CDR1 and CDR2 sequences are LGHNA and YSLEER. CDR3 residues: CASSQEEGGPLAKNIQYF. As DNA, the CDR3 is TGCGCCAGCAGCCAAGAAGAGGGGGGGCCTCTAGCCAAAAACATTCAGTACTTC.

A single count supports this clone. The rearrangement joins TRBV19 to TRBJ1-5; unclear D gene. Per the germline V gene, CDR1 is LNHDA and CDR2 is SQIVND (reference sequence). The ends were cut back, 7 bases at V and 3 bases at J, with 10 bases in the middle. This CDR3 region has 13 residues. CDR3 loop: CASTVELNQPQHF. DNA of the CDR3: TGTGCCAGTACGGTAGAACTCAATCAGCCCCAGCATTTT.

V gene TRBV5-6 combines with J gene TRBJ1-1; D unclear. CDR3 size: 17 residues. Trimming removed 3 bases from V and 4 bases from J, with 22 bases in between. Germline V lookup: CDR1 SGHDT, CDR2 YYEEEE. The CDR3 region is CASSSPPGWGRGTEAFF. The CDR3 nucleotides read TGTGCCAGCAGCTCCCCCCCCGGGTGGGGTCGGGGCACTGAAGCTTTCTTT.

The chain recombines TRBV5-4 with TRBJ2-1; no reliable D call. Germline V gene sequence: CDR1 SGHNT, CDR2 YYREEE (reference sequence). V lost 2 bases to trimming and J lost 2 bases, with 14 bases between them. There are 16 residues in the CDR3. The CDR3 DNA reads TGTGCCAGCAGCTTCCCGGGTGCCCTACCCTACAATGAGCAGTTCTTC. It specifies CASSFPGALPYNEQFF.

About this clone itself: Relative to the germline gene, one junction end is altered; a read error may explain this. The rearrangement joins TRBV6-5 to TRBJ1-3, with D possibly matching TRBD1 (5 bases). Germline-derived CDR1 and CDR2 are MNHEY and SVGAGI. The CDR3 is made up of 14 amino acids. In DNA form, the CDR3 reads TGTGCCAGCACCCAGGGAATCCTTGGAAGCACCATATATTTT. This sequence encodes CASTQGILGSTIYF.

A single count supports this clone. CDR3 in DNA: TGTGCCAGCAGTTCCCCCCGACACCGAAGACGAAACACCATATATTTT. Its protein product is CASSSPRHRRRNTIYF. The chain links TRBV27 to TRBJ1-3; D not certain. There are 16 residues in the CDR3. Germline V gives CDR1 MNHEY, CDR2 SMNVEV (reference sequence). Trimming stripped 4 bases from V and 5 bases from J, with 18 bases between.

The chain joins TRBV19 to TRBJ1-6, with D perhaps TRBD1 (5 bases). In germline, CDR1 is LNHDA, CDR2 SQIVND (reference sequence). V was pared by 5 bases and J by 9 bases, with 35 bases between. CDR3 length equals 21 residues. In nucleotides, the CDR3 is TGTGCCAGTAGTGGACGGTCAGGGAAAAATTCGGCAATGGCCATAGGTTCACCCCTCCACTTT. It translates to CASSGRSGKNSAMAIGSPLHF. Supplemented by reference TRBV19 and TRBJ1-6, the full variable domain reads DGGITQSPKYLFRKEGQNVTLSCEQNLNHDAMYWYRQDPGQGLRLIYYSQIVNDFQKGDIAEGYSVSREKKESFPLTVTSAQKNPTAFYLCASSGRSGKNSAMAIGSPLHFGNGTRLTVT.

This clone was counted a single time. The V gene is TRBV4-3, the J gene TRBJ2-2; 9 nucleotides align to TRBD1. CDR3 size: 19 residues. V shed 1 base, J shed 1 base, and the junction held 10 bases outside the gene matches. The V gene's germline CDR1 is LGHNA and CDR2 YSLEER. The CDR3 region is CASSQGDLLTGGNTGELFF. Written as DNA, the CDR3 is TGCGCCAGCAGCCAAGGCGATTTGTTGACAGGGGGGAACACCGGGGAGCTGTTTTTT.

The chain couples TRBV6-6 to TRBJ1-5, with 7 positions matching TRBD1. CDR3 length equals 15 residues. CDR1 is MNHNY and CDR2 is SVGAGI in the germline V gene (reference sequence). V was pared by 5 bases and J by 5 bases, with 9 bases of the junction left unmatched. The DNA of the CDR3 is TGTGCCAGCAGTCCCGGGACAGCCTATTATCAGCCCCAGCATTTT. It specifies CASSPGTAYYQPQHF.

This rearrangement joins TRBV6-5 to TRBJ1-1; 7 bases are a match to TRBD1. The CDR3 has 16 residues. Germline V CDR1 and CDR2: MNHEY, SVGAGI. J lost 0 bases, V lost 0 bases, and 4 bases had no gene match. This CDR3 is CASSYSNRGMNTEAFF. DNA of the CDR3: TGTGCCAGCAGTTACTCGAACAGGGGCATGAACACTGAAGCTTTCTTT.

This clone appeared once. Different DNA sequences within this sample yield the same CDR3. The chain is built from TRBV19 and TRBJ1-3; D is uncertain. CDR3 length: 14 residues. V shed 3 bases and J shed 0 bases, with 6 bases lying between them. Germline CDR1 reads LNHDA; CDR2 reads SQIVND (reference sequence). The CDR3 sequence: CASSIGNSGNTIYF. In DNA form, the CDR3 reads TGTGCCAGTAGTATCGGGAACTCTGGAAACACCATATATTTT.

The V and J genes are TRBV2 and TRBJ1-6, with no clear D. This CDR3 comprises 13 residues. Germline V gene sequence: CDR1 SNHLY, CDR2 FYNNEI. The ends were cut back, 1 base at V and 8 bases at J, with 6 bases in the middle. The CDR3 is CASSEDRDSPLHF. In DNA form, the CDR3 reads TGTGCCAGCAGTGAAGATCGGGATTCACCCCTCCACTTT.

This rearrangement joins TRBV5-8 to TRBJ1-6; unclear D gene. The germline V and J ends were trimmed by 0 bases and 5 bases, with 9 bases remaining between them. This CDR3 has 15 amino acids. Germline assignment: CDR1 SGHTS and CDR2 YDEGEE. This chain's CDR3 is CASSLGGKNNSPLHF. The CDR3 region has the DNA TGTGCCAGCAGCTTGGGAGGGAAAAATAATTCACCCCTCCACTTT.

The V and J genes are TRBV20-1 and TRBJ2-5; D gene uncertain. The V and J ends lost 7 bases and 5 bases respectively, with 11 bases between them. The CDR3 spans 11 residues. Germline CDR1 and CDR2: DFQATT and SNEGSKA (reference sequence). CDR3 residues: CSESSGETQYF. The CDR3 coding sequence is TGCAGTGAATCCTCCGGGGAGACCCAGTACTTC.